The rows below give T cell receptor beta chains drawn from one sample of a study of blood T cell repertoires in COVID-19. Clones were sequenced by immunoSEQ multiplex PCR, and TCRdb holds only the in-frame ones, with some missing. The data contain around 300,000 clones, 75% to 90% of them singletons. The sample was PBMCs or T cells enriched from blood (not recorded which). Receptors originate from a woman under 30 who had recovered from COVID-19. Both conserved end residues are part of each CDR3. The D gene is left open where the match is weak. The listing skips clone size in some rows; elsewhere it reads once, few, many or a size class.

>.|.|TRBV19|TRBJ1-4
CASTGSDSNEKLFF
TGTGCCAGTACGGGCTCGGACAGTAATGAAAAACTGTTTTTT
>.|.|TRBV21-1|TRBJ1-1
CASSKAGSRSLNTEAFF
TGTGCCAGCAGCAAAGCGGGCAGCCGCAGCCTGAACACTGAAGCTTTCTTT
>.|.|TRBV21-1|TRBJ1-1
CASSKVHFEAFF
TGTGCCAGCAGCAAGGTACATTTTGAAGCTTTCTTT
>TRBD1|.|TRBV7-2|TRBJ1-6
CASSPLPGQGNSPLHF
TGTGCCAGCAGCCCCCTACCGGGACAGGGGAATTCACCCCTCCACTTT
>TRBD1|.|TRBV7-9|TRBJ1-4
CASSTGTGINTNEKLFF
TGTGCCAGCAGCACAGGGACAGGCATAAATACTAATGAAAAACTGTTTTTT
>TRBD1|.|TRBV28|TRBJ2-1
CASSVLGTGISNEQFF
TGTGCCAGCAGCGTCTTGGGGACAGGGATCAGCAATGAGCAGTTCTTC
>TRBD1|.|TRBV5-1|TRBJ1-5
CASHSLPYRGPFWSNQPQHF
TGCGCCAGCCACAGCTTGCCCTACAGGGGGCCCTTCTGGAGCAATCAGCCCCAGCATTTT
>.|once|TRBV2|TRBJ1-6
CASRPPGQVDSPLHF
TGTGCCAGCAGGCCCCCGGGACAAGTAGATTCACCCCTCCACTTT
>TRBD2|.|TRBV19|TRBJ2-2
CATEPGLAAGELFF
TGTGCCACCGAACCGGGACTAGCTGCCGGGGAGCTGTTTTTT
>.|.|TRBV7-9|TRBJ1-2
CASSLARGQSYGYTF
TGTGCCAGCAGCTTAGCGCGTGGGCAGAGCTATGGCTACACCTTC
>.|.|TRBV10-1|TRBJ1-2
CASSEDTAYGYTF
TGCGCCAGCAGTGAGGACACTGCTTACGGCTACACCTTC
>.|.|TRBV9|TRBJ2-5
CASSVVSPSRGQETQYF
TGTGCCAGCAGCGTAGTTTCCCCTAGCCGCGGCCAAGAGACCCAGTACTTC
>.|.|TRBV29-1|TRBJ1-2
CSVEVGGYSDYGYTF
TGCAGCGTTGAAGTAGGAGGGTATAGTGACTATGGCTACACCTTC
>.|.|TRBV11-1|TRBJ2-1
CASGASPYNEQFF
TGTGCCAGCGGGGCTAGTCCCTACAATGAGCAGTTCTTC
>TRBD1|few|TRBV5-1|TRBJ1-6
CASSFTGTGPNSPLHF
TGCGCCAGCAGCTTCACCGGGACAGGCCCCAATTCACCCCTCCACTTT
>TRBD1|.|TRBV29-1|TRBJ2-7
CSALLGQGVGEQYF
TGCAGCGCACTATTGGGACAGGGTGTAGGGGAGCAGTACTTC
>TRBD1|.|TRBV5-1|TRBJ1-2
CASRTGTANYGYTF
TGCGCCAGCAGGACCGGGACAGCTAACTATGGCTACACCTTC
>TRBD2|.|TRBV6-5|TRBJ2-1
CASSYSGGGANEQFF
TGTGCCAGCAGTTACTCAGGCGGGGGGGCCAATGAGCAGTTCTTC
>.|once|TRBV23-1|TRBJ2-7
CASSQYRFNSYEQYF
TGCGCCAGCAGTCAGTACAGGTTTAATTCCTACGAGCAGTACTTC
>.|.|TRBV21-1|TRBJ2-7
CASILGGQGSYEQYF
TGTGCCAGCATACTCGGGGGACAGGGGTCCTACGAGCAGTACTTC
>.|.|TRBV19|TRBJ2-1
CASSPPLMALGGSYNEQFF
TGTGCCAGTAGTCCACCTCTTATGGCGCTAGGAGGGTCCTACAATGAGCAGTTCTTC
>.|.|TRBV10-3|TRBJ2-1
CAISGPTTPEQFF
TGTGCCATCAGTGGACCCACTACCCCCGAGCAGTTCTTC
>TRBD1|.|TRBV5-4|TRBJ2-1
CASSTGTERGEQFF
TGTGCCAGCAGCACCGGGACAGAGAGGGGTGAGCAGTTCTTC
>.|.|TRBV6-5|TRBJ1-1
CASSYPGLEAFF
TGTGCCAGCAGTTACCCGGGACTTGAAGCTTTCTTT
>TRBD1|.|TRBV14|TRBJ1-6
CASSPGTGLTYNSPLHF
TGTGCCAGCAGCCCCGGGACAGGGCTTACCTATAATTCACCCCTCCACTTT
>TRBD1|.|TRBV5-1|TRBJ1-3
CASSSDRGVSGNTIYF
TGCGCCAGCAGCTCCGACAGGGGAGTGAGTGGAAACACCATATATTTT
>TRBD1|once|TRBV18|TRBJ2-3
CASSPGQGVTDTQYF
TGTGCCAGCTCACCTGGACAGGGAGTCACAGATACGCAGTATTTT
>.|.|TRBV28|TRBJ2-3
CASSSRTITYTQYF
TGTGCCAGCAGTTCGCGGACTATAACTTATACGCAGTATTTT
>TRBD1|.|TRBV5-1|TRBJ1-2
CASGRTGGSYGYTF
TGCGCCAGCGGGAGGACAGGTGGATCCTATGGCTACACCTTC
>TRBD1|.|TRBV20-1|TRBJ1-2
CSASGTGDYGYTF
TGCAGTGCCAGTGGGACAGGGGACTATGGCTACACCTTC
>.|.|TRBV18|TRBJ2-7
CASSPTDFSYEQYF
TGTGCCAGCTCACCAACAGATTTCTCCTACGAGCAGTACTTC
>TRBD1|once|TRBV6-5|TRBJ1-6
CASSPSRGYNSPLHF
TGTGCCAGCAGTCCTTCCAGGGGGTATAATTCACCCCTCCACTTT
>.|.|TRBV18|TRBJ2-3
CASSLRERATDTQYF
TGTGCCAGCTCGCTCAGGGAACGGGCCACAGATACGCAGTATTTT
>TRBD1|.|TRBV5-1|TRBJ2-2
CASSPQGAQSGELFF
TGCGCCAGCAGCCCACAGGGGGCGCAATCCGGGGAGCTGTTTTTT
>.|.|TRBV7-3|TRBJ2-1
CASSDIPGHNNEQFF
TGTGCCAGCAGCGACATCCCGGGACACAACAATGAGCAGTTCTTC
>.|.|TRBV5-1|TRBJ2-3
CASRIGGTTDTQYF
TGCGCCAGCAGGATCGGGGGTACCACAGATACGCAGTATTTT
>.|.|TRBV30|TRBJ1-6
CAGGLPSSYNSPLHF
TGTGCCGGGGGACTCCCAAGCTCCTATAATTCACCCCTCCACTTT
>.|.|TRBV20-1|TRBJ1-3
CSASSGTHSGNTIYF
TGCAGTGCTAGTAGCGGGACACACTCTGGAAACACCATATATTTT
>TRBD1|.|TRBV18|TRBJ2-7
CASSPVTGDYEQYF
TGTGCCAGCTCACCAGTGACAGGGGACTACGAGCAGTACTTC
>TRBD2|.|TRBV3-1/TRBV3-2|TRBJ2-7
CASSQEPTSGGGQYF
TGTGCCAGCAGCCAAGAACCGACTAGCGGGGGCGGACAGTACTTC
>.|once|TRBV7-9|TRBJ1-3
CASSHSSISGNTIYF
TGTGCCAGCAGCCACTCATCTATCTCTGGAAACACCATATATTTT
>.|.|TRBV3-1/TRBV3-2|TRBJ2-5
CASSQDAASATQYF
TGTGCCAGCAGCCAAGATGCGGCGTCGGCGACCCAGTACTTC
>TRBD2|.|TRBV10-3|TRBJ2-5
CAISESGLAGVSVKEETQYF
TGTGCCATCAGTGAGTCGGGACTAGCGGGGGTTAGCGTTAAGGAAGAGACCCAGTACTTC
>.|.|TRBV5-8|TRBJ1-2
CASSLPGRLGYTF
TGTGCCAGCAGCTTACCAGGGCGGTTGGGCTACACCTTC
>TRBD2|.|TRBV6-1|TRBJ2-5
CASSEALWRGGGTQYF
TGTGCCAGCAGTGAAGCGCTTTGGCGGGGGGGCGGGACCCAGTACTTC
>TRBD1|.|TRBV29-1|TRBJ1-2
CSVEDNRGYGYTF
TGCAGCGTTGAAGATAACAGGGGCTATGGCTACACCTTC
>TRBD1|.|TRBV19|TRBJ1-1
CASSTPTGVNTEAFF
TGTGCCAGTAGCACCCCGACAGGGGTAAACACTGAAGCTTTCTTT
>.|.|TRBV2|TRBJ1-5
CASSENRPSNQPQHF
TGTGCCAGCAGTGAAAACAGACCTAGCAATCAGCCCCAGCATTTT
>.|.|TRBV5-1|TRBJ1-2
CASSFQGNYGYTF
TGCGCCAGCAGCTTCCAGGGAAACTATGGCTACACCTTC
>.|.|TRBV5-1|TRBJ1-1
CASSLATAVGTEAFF
TGCGCCAGCAGCTTGGCGACAGCTGTGGGGACTGAAGCTTTCTTT
>TRBD1|.|TRBV19|TRBJ1-5
CASSWGRTGSYQPQHF
TGTGCCAGTAGTTGGGGGCGGACAGGGTCTTATCAGCCCCAGCATTTT
>TRBD2|.|TRBV9|TRBJ2-3
CASSTSGTSGGTSDTQYF
TGTGCCAGCAGCACCTCCGGGACTAGCGGGGGGACGAGTGATACGCAGTATTTT
>.|.|TRBV15|TRBJ1-5
CATSRDGGGGQPQHF
TGTGCCACCAGCAGGGACGGAGGAGGTGGGCAGCCCCAGCATTTT
>.|.|TRBV2|TRBJ1-1
CATLGLENTEAFF
TGTGCCACCTTAGGACTGGAAAACACTGAAGCTTTCTTT
>TRBD1|.|TRBV7-9|TRBJ2-7
CASTETGNEQYF
TGTGCCAGCACTGAGACAGGGAACGAGCAGTACTTC